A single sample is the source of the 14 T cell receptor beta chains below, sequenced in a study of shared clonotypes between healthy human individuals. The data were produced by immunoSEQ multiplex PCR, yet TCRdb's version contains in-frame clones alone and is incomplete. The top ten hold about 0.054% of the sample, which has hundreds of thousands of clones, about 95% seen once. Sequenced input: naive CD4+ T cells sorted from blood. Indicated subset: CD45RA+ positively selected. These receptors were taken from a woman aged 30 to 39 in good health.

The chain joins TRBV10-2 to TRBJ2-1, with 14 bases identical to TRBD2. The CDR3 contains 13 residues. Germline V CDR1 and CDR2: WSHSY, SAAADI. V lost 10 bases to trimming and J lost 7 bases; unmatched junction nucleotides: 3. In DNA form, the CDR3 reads TGCGCCACCGGACTAGCGGGAGGAAATGAGCAGTTCTTC. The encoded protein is CATGLAGGNEQFF.

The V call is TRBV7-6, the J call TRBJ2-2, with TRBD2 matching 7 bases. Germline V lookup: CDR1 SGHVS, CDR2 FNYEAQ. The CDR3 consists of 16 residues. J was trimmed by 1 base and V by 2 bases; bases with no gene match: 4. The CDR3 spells CASSLNGRQNTGELFF. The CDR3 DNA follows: TGTGCCAGCAGCTTAAACGGGAGGCAGAACACCGGGGAGCTGTTTTTT.

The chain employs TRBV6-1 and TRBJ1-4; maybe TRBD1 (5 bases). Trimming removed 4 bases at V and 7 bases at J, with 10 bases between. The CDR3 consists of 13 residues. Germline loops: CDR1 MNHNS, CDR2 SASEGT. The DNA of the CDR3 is TGTGCCAGCAGTGTCAGGGTTTCTGAAAAACTGTTTTTT. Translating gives CASSVRVSEKLFF.

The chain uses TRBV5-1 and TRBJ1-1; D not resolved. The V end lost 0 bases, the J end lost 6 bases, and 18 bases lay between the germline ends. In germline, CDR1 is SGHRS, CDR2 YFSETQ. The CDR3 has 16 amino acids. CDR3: CASSLVAPSRGPEAFF. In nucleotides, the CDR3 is TGCGCCAGCAGCTTGGTCGCCCCCAGCCGGGGTCCTGAAGCTTTCTTT.

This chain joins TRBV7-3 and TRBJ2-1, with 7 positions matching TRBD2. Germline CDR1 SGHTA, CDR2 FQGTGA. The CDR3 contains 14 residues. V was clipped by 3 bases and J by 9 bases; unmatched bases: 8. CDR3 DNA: TGTGCCAGCAGCTTTGGTGGCGGGAGAGGTGAGCAGTTCTTC. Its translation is CASSFGGGRGEQFF.

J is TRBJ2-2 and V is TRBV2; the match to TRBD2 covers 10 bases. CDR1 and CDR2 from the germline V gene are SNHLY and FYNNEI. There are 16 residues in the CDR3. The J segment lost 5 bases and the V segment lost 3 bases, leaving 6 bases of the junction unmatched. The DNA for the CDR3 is TGTGCCAGCAGTGAGAGTAGCGGGAGGTGGACCGGGGAGCTGTTTTTT. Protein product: CASSESSGRWTGELFF. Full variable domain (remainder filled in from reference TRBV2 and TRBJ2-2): EPEVTQTPSHQVTQMGQEVILRCVPISNHLYFYWYRQILGQKVEFLVSFYNNEISEKSEIFDDQFSVERPDGSNFTLKIRSTKLEDSAMYFCASSESSGRWTGELFFGEGSRLTVL.

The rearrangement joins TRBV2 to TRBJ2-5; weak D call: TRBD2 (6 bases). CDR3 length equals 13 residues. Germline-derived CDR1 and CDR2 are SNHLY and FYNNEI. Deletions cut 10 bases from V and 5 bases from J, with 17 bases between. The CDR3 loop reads CANQAGPGETQYF. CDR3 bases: TGTGCCAACCAGGCGGGGCCCGGGGAGACCCAGTACTTC.

CDR3 amino acids: CASSSLPFGTDTQYF. The DNA for the CDR3 is TGTGCCAGCAGTTCCTTACCATTTGGCACAGATACGCAGTATTTT. The gene calls are TRBV28 and TRBJ2-3; D gene uncertain. This CDR3 contains 15 residues. V gave up 4 bases and J gave up 1 base, with 12 bases separating them. Germline CDR1 MDHEN, CDR2 SYDVKM.

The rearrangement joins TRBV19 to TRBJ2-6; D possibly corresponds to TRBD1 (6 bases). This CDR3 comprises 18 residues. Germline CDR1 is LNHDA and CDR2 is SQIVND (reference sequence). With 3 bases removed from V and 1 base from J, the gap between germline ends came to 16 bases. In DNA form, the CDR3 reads TGTGCCAGTAGTATTTCGCAGGGGAGAGAGTCTGGGGCCAACGTCCTGACTTTC. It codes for CASSISQGRESGANVLTF.

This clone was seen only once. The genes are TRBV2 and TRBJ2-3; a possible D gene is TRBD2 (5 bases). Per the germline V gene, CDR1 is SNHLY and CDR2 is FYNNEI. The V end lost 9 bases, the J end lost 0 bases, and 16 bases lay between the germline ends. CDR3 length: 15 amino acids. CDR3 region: CASASLAASTDTQYF. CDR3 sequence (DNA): TGTGCCAGTGCCTCTCTAGCAGCTAGCACAGATACGCAGTATTTT.

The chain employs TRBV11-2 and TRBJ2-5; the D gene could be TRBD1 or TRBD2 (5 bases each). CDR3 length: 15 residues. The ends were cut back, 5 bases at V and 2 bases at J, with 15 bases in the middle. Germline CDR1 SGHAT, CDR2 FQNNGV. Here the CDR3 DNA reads TGTGCCAGCAGCCACGGGACGGTGGAGCAAGAGACCCAGTACTTC. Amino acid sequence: CASSHGTVEQETQYF.

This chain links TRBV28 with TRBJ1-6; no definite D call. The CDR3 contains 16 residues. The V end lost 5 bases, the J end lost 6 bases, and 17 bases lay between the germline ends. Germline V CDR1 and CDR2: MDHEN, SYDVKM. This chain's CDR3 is CASSPHVGNRNSPLHF. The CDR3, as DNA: TGTGCCAGCAGTCCACACGTGGGGAATCGTAATTCACCCCTCCACTTT. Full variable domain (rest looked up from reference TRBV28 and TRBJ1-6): DVKVTQSSRYLVKRTGEKVFLECVQDMDHENMFWYRQDPGLGLRLIYFSYDVKMKEKGDIPEGYSVSREKKERFSLILESASTNQTSMYLCASSPHVGNRNSPLHFGNGTRLTVT.

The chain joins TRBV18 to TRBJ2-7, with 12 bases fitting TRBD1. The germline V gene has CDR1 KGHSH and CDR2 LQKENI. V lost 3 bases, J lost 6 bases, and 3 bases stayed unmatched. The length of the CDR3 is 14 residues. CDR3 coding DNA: TGTGCCAGCTCACCGGGACAGGGGGCTCCCGAGCAGTACTTC. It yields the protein CASSPGQGAPEQYF.

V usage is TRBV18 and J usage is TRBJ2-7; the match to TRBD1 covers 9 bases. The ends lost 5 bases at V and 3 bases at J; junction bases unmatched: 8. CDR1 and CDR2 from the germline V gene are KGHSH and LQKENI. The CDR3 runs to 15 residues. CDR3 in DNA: TGTGCCAGCTCAACTTCCGGGACAGGGCTCTACGAGCAGTACTTC. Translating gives CASSTSGTGLYEQYF.